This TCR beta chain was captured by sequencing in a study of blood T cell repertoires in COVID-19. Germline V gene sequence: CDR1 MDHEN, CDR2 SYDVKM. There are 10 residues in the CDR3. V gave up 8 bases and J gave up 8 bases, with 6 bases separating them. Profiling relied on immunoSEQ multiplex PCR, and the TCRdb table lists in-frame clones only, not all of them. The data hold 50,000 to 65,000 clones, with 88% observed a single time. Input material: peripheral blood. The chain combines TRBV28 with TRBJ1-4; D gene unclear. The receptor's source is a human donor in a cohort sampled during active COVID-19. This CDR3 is CASVGEKLFF. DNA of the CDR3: TGTGCCAGCGTCGGGGAAAAACTGTTTTTT.